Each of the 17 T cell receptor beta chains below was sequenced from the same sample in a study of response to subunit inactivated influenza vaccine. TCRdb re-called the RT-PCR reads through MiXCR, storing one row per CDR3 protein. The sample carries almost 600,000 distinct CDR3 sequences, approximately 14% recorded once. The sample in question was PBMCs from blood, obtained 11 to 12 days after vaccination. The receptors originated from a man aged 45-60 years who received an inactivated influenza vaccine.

DNA for the CDR3: TGTGCCAGCTCACCTCAGGGAGGAAGTTCACCCCTCCACTTT. Amino acid sequence: CASSPQGGSSPLHF. V and J are TRBV18 and TRBJ1-6, with TRBD1 as a possible D gene (5 bases). The germline V gene has CDR1 KGHSH and CDR2 LQKENI. The CDR3 loop spans 14 amino acids. V dropped 3 bases and J dropped 9 bases, with 12 bases sitting between them. Together with reference TRBV18 and TRBJ1-6, the CDR3 gives the full variable domain: NAGVMQNPRHLVRRRGQEARLRCSPMKGHSHVYWYRQLPEEGLKFMVYLQKENIIDESGMPKERFSAEFPKEGPSILRIQQVVRGDSAAYFCASSPQGGSSPLHFGNGTRLTVT.

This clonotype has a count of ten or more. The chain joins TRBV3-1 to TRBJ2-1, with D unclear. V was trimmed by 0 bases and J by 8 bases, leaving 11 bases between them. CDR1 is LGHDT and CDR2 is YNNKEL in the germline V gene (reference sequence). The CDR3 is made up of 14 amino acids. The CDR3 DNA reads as TGTGCCAGCAGCCAAGATTCAAGCGTCTATGAGCAGTTCTTC. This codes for CASSQDSSVYEQFF.

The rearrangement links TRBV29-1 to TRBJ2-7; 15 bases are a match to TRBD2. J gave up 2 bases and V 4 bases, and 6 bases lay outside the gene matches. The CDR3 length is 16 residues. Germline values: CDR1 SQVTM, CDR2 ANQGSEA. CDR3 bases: TGCAGCGTTGGCGGACTAGCGGGAGGGCCGACCTACGAGCAGTACTTC. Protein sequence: CSVGGLAGGPTYEQYF.

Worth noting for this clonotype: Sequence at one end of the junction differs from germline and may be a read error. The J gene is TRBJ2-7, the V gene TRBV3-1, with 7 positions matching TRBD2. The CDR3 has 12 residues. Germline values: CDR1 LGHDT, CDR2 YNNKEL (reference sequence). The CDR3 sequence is CASSQAGGPPNF. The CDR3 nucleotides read TGTGCCAGCAGCCAAGCGGGAGGACCTCCGAACTTC.

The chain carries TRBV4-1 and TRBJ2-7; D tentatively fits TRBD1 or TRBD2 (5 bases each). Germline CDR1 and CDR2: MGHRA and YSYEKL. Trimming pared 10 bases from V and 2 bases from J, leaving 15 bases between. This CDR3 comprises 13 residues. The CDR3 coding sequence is TGCGCCACCTCCCGGGACCAGACCTACGAGCAGTACTTC. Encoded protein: CATSRDQTYEQYF.

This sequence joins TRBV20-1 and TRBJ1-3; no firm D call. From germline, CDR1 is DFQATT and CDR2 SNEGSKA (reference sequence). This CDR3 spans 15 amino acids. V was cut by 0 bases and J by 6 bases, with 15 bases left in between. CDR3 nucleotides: TGCAGTGCTAGAGATAAGGGATTTTTCGAAAACACCATATATTTT. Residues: CSARDKGFFENTIYF.

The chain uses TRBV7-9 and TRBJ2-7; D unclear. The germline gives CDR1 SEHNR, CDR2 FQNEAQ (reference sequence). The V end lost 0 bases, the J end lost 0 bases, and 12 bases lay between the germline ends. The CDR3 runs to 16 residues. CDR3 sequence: CASSLAGLSSSYEQYF. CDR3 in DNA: TGTGCCAGCAGCTTAGCGGGCCTATCGAGCTCCTACGAGCAGTACTTC.

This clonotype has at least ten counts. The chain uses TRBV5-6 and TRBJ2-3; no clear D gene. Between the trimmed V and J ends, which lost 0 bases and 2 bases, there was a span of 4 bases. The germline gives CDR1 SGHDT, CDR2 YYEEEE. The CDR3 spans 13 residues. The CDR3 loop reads CASSLEPTDTQYF. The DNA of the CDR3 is TGTGCCAGCAGCTTGGAACCCACAGATACGCAGTATTTT. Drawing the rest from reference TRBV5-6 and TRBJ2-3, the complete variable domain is DAGVTQSPTHLIKTRGQQVTLRCSPKSGHDTVSWYQQALGQGPQFIFQYYEEEERQRGNFPDRFSGHQFPNYSSELNVNALLLGDSALYLCASSLEPTDTQYFGPGTRLTVL.

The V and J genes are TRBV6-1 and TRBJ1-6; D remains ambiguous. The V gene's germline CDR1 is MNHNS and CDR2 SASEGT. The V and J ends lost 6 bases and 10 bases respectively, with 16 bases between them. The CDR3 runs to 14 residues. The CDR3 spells CASSSRGRESPLHF. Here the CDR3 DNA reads TGTGCCAGCAGCTCTAGAGGGAGGGAATCACCCCTCCACTTT.

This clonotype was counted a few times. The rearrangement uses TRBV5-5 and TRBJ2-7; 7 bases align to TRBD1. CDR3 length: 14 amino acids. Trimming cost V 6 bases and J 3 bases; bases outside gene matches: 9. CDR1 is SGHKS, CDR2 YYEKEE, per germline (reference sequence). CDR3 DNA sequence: TGTGCCAGCACGGGACAGCTGTTTATCTACGAGCAGTACTTC. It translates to CASTGQLFIYEQYF.

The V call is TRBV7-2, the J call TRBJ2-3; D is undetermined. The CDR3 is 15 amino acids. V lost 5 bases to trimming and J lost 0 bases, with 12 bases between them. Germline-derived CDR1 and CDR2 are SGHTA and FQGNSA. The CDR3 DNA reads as TGTGCCAGCAGCCTTGGGATAACTAGCACAGATACGCAGTATTTT. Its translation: CASSLGITSTDTQYF.

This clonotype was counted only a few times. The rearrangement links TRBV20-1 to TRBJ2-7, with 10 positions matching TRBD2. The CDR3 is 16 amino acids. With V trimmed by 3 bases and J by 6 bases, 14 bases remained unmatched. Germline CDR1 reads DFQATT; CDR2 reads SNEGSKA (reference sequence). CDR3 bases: TGCAGTGCTAGTTCTAACGTAAGGCTAGCGGGAGCCGAGCAGTACTTC. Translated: CSASSNVRLAGAEQYF.

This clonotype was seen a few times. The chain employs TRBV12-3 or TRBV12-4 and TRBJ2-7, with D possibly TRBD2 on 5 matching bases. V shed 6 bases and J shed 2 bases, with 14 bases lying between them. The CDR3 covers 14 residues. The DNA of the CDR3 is TGTGCCAGCAGACAACCCGGACTTACCTACGAGCAGTACTTC. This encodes CASRQPGLTYEQYF.

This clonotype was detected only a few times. The CDR3 spells CASSPTETAQYF. CDR3 DNA: TGTGCCAGCAGCCCGACAGAAACAGCCCAGTACTTC. The rearrangement uses TRBV14 and TRBJ2-7, with D possibly TRBD1 on 5 matching bases. This CDR3 has 12 amino acids. CDR1 is SGHDN and CDR2 is FVKESK in the germline V gene. Trimming took 4 bases from V and 10 from J, leaving 14 bases between them.

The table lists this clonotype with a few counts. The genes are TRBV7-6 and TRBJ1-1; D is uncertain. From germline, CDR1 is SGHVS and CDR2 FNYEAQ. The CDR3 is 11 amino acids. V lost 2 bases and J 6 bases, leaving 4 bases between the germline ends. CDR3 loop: CASSLSPEAFF. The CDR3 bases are TGTGCCAGCAGCTTAAGTCCTGAAGCTTTCTTT.

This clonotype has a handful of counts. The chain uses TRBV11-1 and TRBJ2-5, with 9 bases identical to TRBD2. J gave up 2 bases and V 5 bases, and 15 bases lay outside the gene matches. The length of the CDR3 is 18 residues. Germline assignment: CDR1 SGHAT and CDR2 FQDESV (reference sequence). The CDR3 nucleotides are TGTGCCAGCAGCGAACCGGGACTAGCTGGGGTTTTTCAAGAGACCCAGTACTTC. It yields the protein CASSEPGLAGVFQETQYF.

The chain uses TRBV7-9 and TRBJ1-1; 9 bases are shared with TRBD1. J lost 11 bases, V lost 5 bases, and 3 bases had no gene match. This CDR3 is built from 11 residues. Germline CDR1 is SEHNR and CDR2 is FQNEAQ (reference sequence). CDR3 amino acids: CASSLGTGAFF. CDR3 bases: TGTGCCAGCAGCCTCGGGACAGGGGCTTTCTTT.